These 15 T cell receptor beta chains share one sample of origin, sequenced in a study of CD8 T cells in Susac syndrome. Roughly 0.45 to 1 ug RNA was reverse transcribed with random hexamers. A single record per CDR3 protein comes from TCRdb applying MiXCR to the immunoSEQ multiplex PCR reads. The data hold about 300,000 distinct CDR3 sequences, with approximately 89% observed a single time. Sequencing was done on a sample of CD8+ T cells from PBMCs. The receptor source for this set is a human donor with multiple sclerosis.

The chain has TRBV27 and TRBJ2-3, with 7 bases that match TRBD2. CDR3 length: 13 residues. The V and J ends lost 6 bases and 9 bases, in that order; junction bases with no gene match: 9. Per germline, CDR1 MNHEY and CDR2 SMNVEV (reference sequence). The CDR3: CASSGTPGGTQYF. Here the CDR3 DNA reads TGTGCCAGCAGCGGGACCCCCGGGGGGACGCAGTATTTT.

This chain uses TRBV28 with TRBJ2-1; D is uncertain. Germline V CDR1 and CDR2: MDHEN, SYDVKM. The V gene lost 3 bases and the J gene lost 5 bases, with 11 bases spanning the gap. This CDR3 region has 14 residues. The CDR3 is CASSFLLPNNEQFF. The DNA of the CDR3 is TGTGCCAGCAGTTTCTTACTACCCAACAATGAGCAGTTCTTC.

V is TRBV6-5 and J is TRBJ1-5; no definite D call. The CDR3 covers 12 residues. Germline V gene lookup returns CDR1 MNHEY and CDR2 SVGAGI. V dropped 2 bases and J dropped 11 bases, with 10 bases sitting between them. The CDR3 loop reads CASSYGVDAQHF. CDR3 in DNA: TGTGCCAGCAGTTACGGGGTTGACGCCCAGCATTTT.

The V gene is TRBV3-1, the J gene TRBJ2-7; D gene unclear. The CDR3 has 15 amino acids. Germline assignment: CDR1 LGHDT and CDR2 YNNKEL (reference sequence). V dropped 0 bases and J dropped 2 bases, with 11 bases sitting between them. The CDR3 spells CASSQDSNTAYEQYF. For the CDR3, the DNA is TGTGCCAGCAGCCAAGATAGTAACACTGCCTACGAGCAGTACTTC.

The V gene is TRBV5-1, the J gene TRBJ2-7; TRBD1 is a possible D gene (6 bases). CDR3 length: 15 amino acids. From germline, CDR1 is SGHRS and CDR2 YFSETQ. V lost 0 bases and J lost 2, with 12 bases in between. The CDR3: CASSLAQGTAYEQYF. In nucleotides, the CDR3 is TGCGCCAGCAGCTTGGCCCAGGGGACGGCCTACGAGCAGTACTTC.

The CDR3: CASSFTSGGPDTQYF. Here the CDR3 DNA reads TGTGCCAGCAGCTTCACTAGCGGGGGGCCAGATACGCAGTATTTT. J is TRBJ2-3 and V is TRBV5-4; TRBD2 aligns across 12 bases. The CDR3 runs to 15 residues. Germline V gene lookup returns CDR1 SGHNT and CDR2 YYREEE (reference sequence). V trimming: 2 bases; J trimming: 4 bases; junction bases outside the gene matches: 2.

The chain links TRBV5-6 to TRBJ2-1; D might be TRBD1 or TRBD2, each matching 5 bases. The V and J ends lost 0 bases and 7 bases respectively, with 8 bases between them. The CDR3 runs to 13 residues. Germline V gene sequence: CDR1 SGHDT, CDR2 YYEEEE. For the CDR3, the DNA is TGTGCCAGCAGCTTGGGTTGGGGGAATGAGCAGTTCTTC. Translation gives CASSLGWGNEQFF.

This chain uses TRBV7-9 with TRBJ2-1; unclear D gene. The CDR3 contains 14 residues. CDR1 is SEHNR and CDR2 is FQNEAQ in the germline V gene (reference sequence). Trimming pared 5 bases from V and 4 bases from J, leaving 12 bases between. Written as DNA, the CDR3 is TGTGCCAGCAGCCCTCAGGTCGGTTACAATGAGCAGTTCTTC. As protein: CASSPQVGYNEQFF.

The V and J genes are TRBV30 and TRBJ2-7, with a weak D call TRBD1 (6 bases). V lost 0 bases to trimming and J lost 6 bases, with 9 bases between them. CDR1 and CDR2 (germline): GTSNPN, SVGIG (reference sequence). The CDR3 is 12 residues long. The CDR3 spells CAWSVRRGEQYF. For the CDR3, the DNA is TGTGCCTGGAGTGTACGCAGGGGCGAGCAGTACTTC.

The chain combines TRBV27 with TRBJ2-3; the D call may be TRBD1 or TRBD2 (5 bases each). The CDR3 consists of 15 residues. Trimming left V 4 bases short and J 2 bases short, with 13 bases between. Germline assignment: CDR1 MNHEY and CDR2 SMNVEV (reference sequence). DNA of the CDR3: TGTGCCAGCAGTTCACAAACCGGGGCCACAGATACGCAGTATTTT. It codes for CASSSQTGATDTQYF.

The gene calls are TRBV27 and TRBJ2-3, with TRBD2 identical over 7 bases. Germline CDR1 reads MNHEY; CDR2 reads SMNVEV (reference sequence). Trimming at V came to 8 bases and at J to 6 bases, leaving 11 bases not matched to a gene. The CDR3 contains 14 residues. The CDR3: CASLPLASADTQYF. DNA for the CDR3: TGTGCCAGCCTCCCACTAGCGTCTGCGGATACGCAGTATTTT.

The V and J genes are TRBV19 and TRBJ1-5; no reliable D call. V was pared by 2 bases and J by 1 base, with 9 bases between. The CDR3 has 15 residues. The germline gives CDR1 LNHDA, CDR2 SQIVND (reference sequence). CDR3 protein: CASSIQLVSNQPQHF. The CDR3 DNA reads as TGTGCCAGTAGTATACAGCTCGTGAGCAATCAGCCCCAGCATTTT.

The genes are TRBV11-2 and TRBJ2-1; the match to TRBD2 covers 10 bases. V dropped 1 base and J dropped 6; count of bases not matched to a gene: 9. The CDR3 is 17 amino acids. Germline-derived CDR1 and CDR2 are SGHAT and FQNNGV. CDR3 bases: TGTGCCAGCAGCTTAGCCCTAGCGGGAGTCGGGTTCAATGAGCAGTTCTTC. Amino acids: CASSLALAGVGFNEQFF.

V gene TRBV28 combines with J gene TRBJ1-6, with D uncertain. The CDR3 sequence is 17 residues long. The V and J ends lost 3 bases and 9 bases respectively, with 21 bases between them. Looked up from germline, CDR1 is MDHEN and CDR2 is SYDVKM. The CDR3 region has the DNA TGTGCCAGCAGTTTCCCCAGACACCAAGGGCATCGTTCACCCCTCCACTTT. Translating gives CASSFPRHQGHRSPLHF.

The chain uses TRBV29-1 and TRBJ2-7; D possibly corresponds to TRBD1 (6 bases). There are 12 residues in the CDR3. The germline V gene encodes CDR1 SQVTM and CDR2 ANQGSEA. Trimming cost V 4 bases and J 9 bases, with 16 bases left between them. The CDR3 DNA is TGCAGCGTTGCGGAACAGGGAGCTTGGCAGTACTTC. It specifies CSVAEQGAWQYF.